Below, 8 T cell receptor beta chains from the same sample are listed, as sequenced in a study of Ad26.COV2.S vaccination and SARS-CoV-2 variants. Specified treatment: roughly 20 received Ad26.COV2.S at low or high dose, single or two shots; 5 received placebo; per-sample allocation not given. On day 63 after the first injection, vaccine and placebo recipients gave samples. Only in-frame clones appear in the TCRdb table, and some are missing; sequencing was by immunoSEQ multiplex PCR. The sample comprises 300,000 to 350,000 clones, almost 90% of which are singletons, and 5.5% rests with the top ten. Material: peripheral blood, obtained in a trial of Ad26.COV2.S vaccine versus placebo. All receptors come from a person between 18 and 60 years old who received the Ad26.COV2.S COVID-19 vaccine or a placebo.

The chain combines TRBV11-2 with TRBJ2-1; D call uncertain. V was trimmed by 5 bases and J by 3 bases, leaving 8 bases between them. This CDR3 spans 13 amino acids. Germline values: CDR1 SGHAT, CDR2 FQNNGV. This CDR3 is CASSADFYNEQFF. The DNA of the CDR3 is TGTGCCAGCAGCGCAGACTTCTACAATGAGCAGTTCTTC.

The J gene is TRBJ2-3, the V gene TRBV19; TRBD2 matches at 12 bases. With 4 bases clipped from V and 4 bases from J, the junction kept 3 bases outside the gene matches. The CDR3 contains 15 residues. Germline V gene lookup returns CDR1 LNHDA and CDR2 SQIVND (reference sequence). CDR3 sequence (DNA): TGTGCCAGTAGTACTAGCGGGGGGGGCGCAGATACGCAGTATTTT. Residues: CASSTSGGGADTQYF.

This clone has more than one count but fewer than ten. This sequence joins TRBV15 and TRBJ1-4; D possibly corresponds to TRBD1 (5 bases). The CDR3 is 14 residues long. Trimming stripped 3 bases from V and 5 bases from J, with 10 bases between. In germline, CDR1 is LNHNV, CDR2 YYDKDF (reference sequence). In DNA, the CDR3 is TGTGCCACCAGCAGTAGGACAAGGAATGAAAAACTGTTTTTT. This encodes CATSSRTRNEKLFF.

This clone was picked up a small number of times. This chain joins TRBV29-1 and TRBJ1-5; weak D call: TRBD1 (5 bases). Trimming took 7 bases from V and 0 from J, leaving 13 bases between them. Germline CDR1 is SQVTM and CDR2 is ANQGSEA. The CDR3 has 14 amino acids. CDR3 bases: TGCAGCGCCGGGGGTCTCGATAGCAATCAGCCCCAGCATTTT. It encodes CSAGGLDSNQPQHF. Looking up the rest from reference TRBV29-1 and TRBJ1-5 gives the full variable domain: SAVISQKPSRDICQRGTSLTIQCQVDSQVTMMFWYRQQPGQSLTLIATANQGSEATYESGFVIDKFPISRPNLTFSTLTVSNMSPEDSSIYLCSAGGLDSNQPQHFGDGTRLSIL.

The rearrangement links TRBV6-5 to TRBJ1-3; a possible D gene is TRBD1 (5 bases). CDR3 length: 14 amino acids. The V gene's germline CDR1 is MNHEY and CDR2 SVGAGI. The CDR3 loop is CASGEGSSGNTIYF. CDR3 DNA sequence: TGTGCTTCGGGCGAGGGGAGCTCTGGAAACACCATATATTTT.

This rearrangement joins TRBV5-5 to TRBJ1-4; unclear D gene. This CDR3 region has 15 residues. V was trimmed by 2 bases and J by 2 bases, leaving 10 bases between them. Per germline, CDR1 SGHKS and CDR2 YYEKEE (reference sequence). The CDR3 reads CASSFEGITNEKLFF. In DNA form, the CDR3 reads TGTGCCAGCAGCTTCGAGGGAATTACTAATGAAAAACTGTTTTTT.

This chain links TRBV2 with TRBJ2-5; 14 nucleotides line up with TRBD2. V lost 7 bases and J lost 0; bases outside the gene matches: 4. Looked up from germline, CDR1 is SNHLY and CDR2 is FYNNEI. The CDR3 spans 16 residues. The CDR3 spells CASKGLAGVYQETQYF. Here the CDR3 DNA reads TGTGCCAGCAAGGGACTAGCGGGGGTCTACCAAGAGACCCAGTACTTC.

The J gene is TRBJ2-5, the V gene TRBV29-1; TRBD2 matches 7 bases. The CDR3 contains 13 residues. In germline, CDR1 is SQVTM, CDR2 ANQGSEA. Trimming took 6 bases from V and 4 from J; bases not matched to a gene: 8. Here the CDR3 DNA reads TGCAGCGTCGCTGGACTAGGTCGAGAGACCCAGTACTTC. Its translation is CSVAGLGRETQYF.